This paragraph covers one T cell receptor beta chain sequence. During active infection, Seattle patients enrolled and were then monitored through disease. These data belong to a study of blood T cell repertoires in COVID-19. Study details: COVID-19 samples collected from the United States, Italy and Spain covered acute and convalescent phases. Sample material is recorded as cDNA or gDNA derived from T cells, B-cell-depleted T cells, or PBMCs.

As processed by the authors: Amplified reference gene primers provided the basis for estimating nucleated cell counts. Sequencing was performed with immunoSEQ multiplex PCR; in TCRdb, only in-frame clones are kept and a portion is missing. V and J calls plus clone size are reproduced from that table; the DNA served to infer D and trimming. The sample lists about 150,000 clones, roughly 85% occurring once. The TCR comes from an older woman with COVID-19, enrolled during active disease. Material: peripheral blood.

The CDR3 sequence is CASSFRDSSYNEQFF. The CDR3 DNA reads as TGTGCCAGCAGCTTCCGGGACTCCTCCTACAATGAGCAGTTCTTC. The chain carries TRBV7-9 and TRBJ2-1, with D tentatively TRBD2 (6 bases). The germline gives CDR1 SEHNR, CDR2 FQNEAQ (reference sequence). V was cut by 3 bases and J by 0 bases, with 9 bases left in between. CDR3 length equals 15 residues.